Only a few counts were recorded for the clone carrying this T cell receptor (beta chain). The ends lost 3 bases at V and 3 bases at J; junction bases unmatched: 5. The CDR3 runs to 15 residues. Germline V gene sequence: CDR1 MNHEY, CDR2 SMNVEV (reference sequence). This record comes from a study of identical twins. A universal primer site was added by template switching, and unique molecular identifiers were carried by the cDNA. In TCRdb, the 5' RACE reads were re-called with MiXCR into one record per CDR3 protein. Of roughly 350,000 distinct CDR3 sequences in the sample, roughly 12% were seen once. These data are also associated with another study on yellow fever vaccine responses in identical twins.

The sample taken for sequencing was CD8+ T cells sorted from blood. The genes are TRBV27 and TRBJ1-5, with 7 positions matching TRBD1. This receptor was identified in a woman between 18 and 29 years old in good health. The CDR3, as DNA: TGTGCCAGCAGTTTCGGGGGACAGATCAATCAGCCCCAGCATTTT. Translation gives CASSFGGQINQPQHF.